The 8 T cell receptor beta chains below come from one sample, sequenced in a study of T cells in Graves' hyperthyroidism and ophthalmopathy. RNA transcripts provided the source from which TCR beta CDR3 regions were amplified. The HTBI primer set drove a first-round RT-PCR of the TCR CDR3. TCRdb re-called the multiplex PCR reads through MiXCR, storing one row per CDR3 protein. Here the sample spans hundreds of thousands of distinct CDR3 sequences, approximately 15% being singletons. The specimen was blood. These receptor sequences come from a young woman with Graves' hyperthyroidism.

This clonotype was detected a few times. Being one base from a much bigger clone, this may be a read error. V gene TRBV7-2 combines with J gene TRBJ2-1; 7 bases match TRBD2. V lost 5 bases to trimming and J lost 6 bases; unmatched junction nucleotides: 16. This CDR3 is built from 17 residues. Germline loops: CDR1 SGHTA, CDR2 FQGNSA. CDR3: CTSSPHSGTTLPNEQFF. CDR3 sequence (DNA): TGTACCAGCAGCCCCCACTCCGGGACTACCTTGCCCAATGAGCAGTTCTTC.

The chain uses TRBV29-1 and TRBJ1-2; the D is unclear. CDR1 SQVTM and CDR2 ANQGSEA come from the germline V gene. V was cut by 2 bases and J by 2 bases, with 9 bases left in between. The CDR3 length is 13 residues. The CDR3 DNA reads as TGCAGCGTTGAATGGATCTCCAACTATGGCTACACCTTC. As protein: CSVEWISNYGYTF.

This clonotype was counted a few times. This chain uses TRBV20-1 with TRBJ1-6; 9 nucleotides match TRBD1. Trimming took 0 bases from V and 9 from J; bases not matched to a gene: 3. Germline V gives CDR1 DFQATT, CDR2 SNEGSKA (reference sequence). This CDR3 has 14 residues. The CDR3 protein is CSAREGTGSSPLHF. Written as DNA, the CDR3 is TGCAGTGCTAGAGAAGGGACAGGGAGTTCACCCCTCCACTTT.

This clonotype came up many times. The chain combines TRBV10-3 with TRBJ2-7; D remains unclear. This CDR3 has 17 residues. CDR1 is ENHRY, CDR2 SYGVKD, per germline. V was clipped by 10 bases and J by 0 bases, with 25 bases between them. The CDR3 bases are TGTGCCACTACGATGGGAACAAGGACGGAGAGCTCCTACGAGCAGTACTTC. Its translation is CATTMGTRTESSYEQYF.

In its sample, this clonotype was seen many times. This chain connects TRBV20-1 to TRBJ1-1; D is ambiguous. Per the germline V gene, CDR1 is DFQATT and CDR2 is SNEGSKA (reference sequence). V was clipped by 1 base and J by 1 base, with 10 bases between them. The CDR3 runs to 14 residues. The CDR3 is CSARVSGPNTEAFF. The DNA of the CDR3 is TGCAGTGCTAGAGTGTCAGGCCCGAACACTGAAGCTTTCTTT.

As concerns this clonotype: At one boundary the junction diverges from the germline segment, which might be a read error. The V gene is TRBV5-1, the J gene TRBJ1-2, with 9 nucleotides matching TRBD1. The CDR3 spans 16 residues. In germline, CDR1 is SGHRS, CDR2 YFSETQ. The CDR3 reads CASSTITGGAMNGDTF. The CDR3 DNA is TGCGCCAGCAGCACAATAACAGGGGGCGCGATGAATGGCGACACCTTC. The whole variable domain, filled in from reference TRBV5-1 and TRBJ1-2, reads KAGVTQTPRYLIKTRGQQVTLSCSPISGHRSVSWYQQTPGQGLQFLFEYFSETQRNKGNFPGRFSGRQFSNSRSEMNVSTLELGDSALYLCASSTITGGAMNGDTFGSGTRLTVV.

This clonotype was seen a few times. V gene TRBV4-1 combines with J gene TRBJ2-1, with 10 nucleotides matching TRBD1. CDR1 is MGHRA, CDR2 YSYEKL, per germline. Unmatched junction bases numbered 4, after V lost 4 bases and J lost 1 base. This CDR3 comprises 16 residues. The CDR3 sequence is CASSPWTGGSYNEQFF. CDR3 nucleotides: TGCGCCAGCAGCCCTTGGACAGGGGGGTCCTACAATGAGCAGTTCTTC.

With respect to this clonotype: Given a much more abundant clone one base away, this may be a read error. The chain is built from TRBV20-1 and TRBJ2-7; D possibly matches TRBD1 or TRBD2 (5 bases each). The J call is uncertain, as TRBJ2-1 better fits the DNA end. Germline V gives CDR1 DFQATT, CDR2 SNEGSKA (reference sequence). The CDR3 spans 14 residues. CDR3 residues: CSARSRDHAYEQFF. The CDR3 DNA follows: TGCAGTGCTAGATCCCGGGACCACGCCTACGAGCAGTTCTTC.